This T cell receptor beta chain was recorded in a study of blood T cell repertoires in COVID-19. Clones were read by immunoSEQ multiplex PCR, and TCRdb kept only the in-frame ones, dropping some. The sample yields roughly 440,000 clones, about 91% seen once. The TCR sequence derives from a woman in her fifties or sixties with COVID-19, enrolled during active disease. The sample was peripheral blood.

In DNA, the CDR3 is TGTGCCAGCAGCTTGCAGACAGGGGTAAACTATGGCTACACCTTC. Amino acids: CASSLQTGVNYGYTF. V is TRBV5-4 and J is TRBJ1-2; TRBD1 matches at 8 bases. In germline, CDR1 is SGHNT, CDR2 YYREEE (reference sequence). The CDR3 length is 15 residues. After removal of 1 base from V and 2 bases from J, the junction contained 4 bases not matched to a gene.